This TCR beta chain emerged from a study of identical twins. Template switching created a universal primer site, and the cDNA included unique molecular identifiers. MiXCR was run by TCRdb on the 5' RACE reads, yielding one entry per CDR3 protein. The sample gives 300,000 to 400,000 distinct CDR3 sequences, roughly an eighth of which show up once; just over 7% is in the top ten. This clonotype was counted a few times. Its target is unknown. Whole-study findings and limits: For zero-insertion analyses, partial confounding could come from invariant MAIT and iNKT cells. There was more out-of-frame TCR alpha sharing in monozygotic twins than models estimated.

The germline V and J ends were trimmed by 4 bases and 1 base, with 15 bases remaining between them. The germline V gene has CDR1 DFQATT and CDR2 SNEGSKA (reference sequence). CDR3 length: 15 residues. The same sample was also used in a study of yellow fever vaccine responses in identical twins. That publication notes: It has been reported that, in twins, the vaccine T cell response seemed partly convergent and partly personalized.

Material for sequencing was CD8+ T cells sorted from blood. The J gene is TRBJ2-3, the V gene TRBV20-1, with D possibly being TRBD2 (5 bases). This clonotype was obtained from a woman aged 18-29 years in good health. The CDR3 DNA sequence: TGCAGTGCTACCCGGACCGAGGAGGGCACAGATACGCAGTATTTT. Translating gives CSATRTEEGTDTQYF.